A single sample is the source of the 25 T cell receptor beta chains below, sequenced in a study of cytomegalovirus exposure and HLA in healthy donors. PCR involved 60 Vbeta and 13 Jbeta primers. TCRdb's table, derived via immunoSEQ multiplex PCR, lists solely in-frame clones and lacks some. The table has 250,000 to 350,000 clones, approximately 80% seen once. Sequenced material: PBMCs. These receptors were obtained from a girl aged 2-10 years in good health and CMV-seronegative.

V is TRBV7-6 and J is TRBJ2-7; perhaps TRBD2 as D (6 bases). The CDR3 covers 14 residues. Germline V gene lookup returns CDR1 SGHVS and CDR2 FNYEAQ. V lost 9 bases and J 6 bases, leaving 21 bases between the germline ends. The CDR3 nucleotides are TGTGCCAGGTGGGTTGGGGGGTGCCGGTTCGAGCAGTACTTC. As protein: CARWVGGCRFEQYF.

A single count supports this clone. The chain joins TRBV4-2 to TRBJ1-5, with D possibly matching TRBD1 (6 bases). This CDR3 has 14 amino acids. Germline V CDR1 and CDR2: LGHNA, YNFKEQ. Trimming took 1 base from V and 7 from J, leaving 11 bases between them. This CDR3 is CASSQVRGWQPQHF. Written as DNA, the CDR3 is TGTGCCAGCAGCCAAGTAAGGGGGTGGCAGCCCCAGCATTTT.

Concerning this clone itself: Compared with germline, one end of the junction differs, possibly owing to a read error. V usage is TRBV5-6 and J usage is TRBJ1-1; D gene uncertain. The CDR3 is made up of 16 amino acids. The germline gives CDR1 SGHDT, CDR2 YYEEEE. CDR3 in amino acids: CASSFTAPPGNTEAFF. CDR3 coding DNA: TGTGCCAGCAGCTTTACAGCCCCGCCGGGGAACACTGAAGCCTTCTTT.

The chain couples TRBV7-9 to TRBJ2-5; 8 bases fit TRBD1. The CDR3 totals 15 residues. CDR1 SEHNR and CDR2 FQNEAQ come from the germline V gene (reference sequence). Unmatched junction bases numbered 9, after V lost 4 bases and J lost 5 bases. The CDR3 sequence is CASSSTGQGQETQYF. The CDR3, as DNA: TGTGCCAGCAGCTCCACAGGACAGGGCCAGGAGACCCAGTACTTC. The complete variable domain, with remaining parts taken from reference TRBV7-9 and TRBJ2-5, reads DTGVSQNPRHKITKRGQNVTFRCDPISEHNRLYWYRQTLGQGPEFLTYFQNEAQLEKSRLLSDRFSAERPKGSFSTLEIQRTEQGDSAMYLCASSSTGQGQETQYFGPGTRLLVL.

The chain uses TRBV13 and TRBJ2-1; 10 nucleotides agree with TRBD2. The V and J ends lost 5 bases and 7 bases, in that order; junction bases with no gene match: 2. The CDR3 extends over 13 amino acids. Looked up from germline, CDR1 is PRHDT and CDR2 is FYEKMQ (reference sequence). As DNA, the CDR3 is TGTGCCAGCAGCAAGACTAGCGGGAATGAGCAGTTCTTC. Protein: CASSKTSGNEQFF.

In nucleotides, the CDR3 is TGTGCCAGCAGCGTAGACCCTAGCGGGAGGAATGAGCAGTTCTTC. Amino acid sequence: CASSVDPSGRNEQFF. V usage is TRBV9 and J usage is TRBJ2-1; 11 bases map to TRBD2. The CDR3 is 15 residues long. From germline, CDR1 is SGDLS and CDR2 YYNGEE. V shed 0 bases, J shed 7 bases, and the junction held 3 bases outside the gene matches.

The J gene is TRBJ2-3, the V gene TRBV9; D may be TRBD1 (5 bases). The CDR3 has 14 residues. Trimming removed 4 bases from V and 4 bases from J, with 13 bases in between. Germline CDR1 is SGDLS and CDR2 is YYNGEE. The CDR3 reads CASSLQAVPDTQYF. The CDR3 bases are TGTGCCAGCAGCCTACAGGCCGTCCCAGATACGCAGTATTTT.

The J gene is TRBJ1-4, the V gene TRBV7-6; TRBD1 matches 8 bases. Per germline, CDR1 SGHVS and CDR2 FNYEAQ. The trim removed 3 bases at V and 5 bases at J, leaving 14 bases unmatched. This CDR3 is 18 amino acids long. The chain's CDR3 is CASSLYSQGAVRNEKLFF. In DNA form, the CDR3 reads TGTGCCAGCAGCTTGTATTCGCAGGGGGCTGTGCGAAATGAAAAACTGTTTTTT. Combining the CDR3 with reference TRBV7-6 and TRBJ1-4 gives the whole variable domain GAGVSQSPRYKVTKRGQDVALRCDPISGHVSLYWYRQALGQGPEFLTYFNYEAQQDKSGLPNDRFSAERPEGSISTLTIQRTEQRDSAMYRCASSLYSQGAVRNEKLFFGSGTQLSVL.

The chain employs TRBV7-2 and TRBJ2-5; D ambiguous. In germline, CDR1 is SGHTA, CDR2 FQGNSA. Trimming pared 2 bases from V and 5 bases from J, leaving 12 bases between. The CDR3 runs to 14 residues. CDR3 DNA: TGTGCCAGCAGCTTATTGCCCCGGTTGGAGACCCAGTACTTC. It is translated as CASSLLPRLETQYF. Complete variable domain (other parts from reference TRBV7-2 and TRBJ2-5): GAGVSQSPSNKVTEKGKDVELRCDPISGHTALYWYRQSLGQGLEFLIYFQGNSAPDKSGLPSDRFSAERTGGSVSTLTIQRTQQEDSAVYLCASSLLPRLETQYFGPGTRLLVL.

This rearrangement joins TRBV19 to TRBJ2-7; the D gene is possibly TRBD1 (5 bases). Trimming cost V 6 bases and J 5 bases, with 14 bases left between them. CDR1 and CDR2 (germline): LNHDA, SQIVND (reference sequence). This CDR3 region has 13 residues. The CDR3 nucleotides are TGTGCCAGTAGCTCCCTCCAGACAGACGAGCAGTACTTC. Translating it yields CASSSLQTDEQYF.

The rearrangement joins TRBV7-3 to TRBJ2-1, with 9 bases fitting TRBD2. V dropped 0 bases and J dropped 10; count of bases not matched to a gene: 10. This CDR3 is built from 16 residues. Germline V gene lookup returns CDR1 SGHTA and CDR2 FQGTGA. The CDR3, as DNA: TGTGCCAGCAGCTTAACCTGGGGGGCCCTAGCGGGGGAGCAGTTCTTC. It yields the protein CASSLTWGALAGEQFF.

This clone appeared a single time. V is TRBV9 and J is TRBJ1-1; TRBD1 aligns across 7 bases. Germline CDR1 and CDR2: SGDLS and YYNGEE. This CDR3 contains 17 residues. With 4 bases clipped from V and 6 bases from J, the junction kept 18 bases outside the gene matches. The CDR3 coding sequence is TGTGCCAGCAGCCTCACCCCAATACAGGGGTCGGTTGCTGAAGCTTTCTTT. Protein: CASSLTPIQGSVAEAFF.

The rearrangement uses TRBV28 and TRBJ1-6; tentative D call: TRBD1 (5 bases). Germline V gene sequence: CDR1 MDHEN, CDR2 SYDVKM. The V and J ends lost 6 bases and 0 bases respectively, with 18 bases between them. The CDR3 is made up of 18 amino acids. The DNA for the CDR3 is TGTGCCAGCAGCTTTGGCGGACATCTTAGCTCCTATAATTCACCCCTCCACTTT. It encodes CASSFGGHLSSYNSPLHF.

V usage is TRBV7-9 and J usage is TRBJ1-4; D may be TRBD1 (5 bases). Germline values: CDR1 SEHNR, CDR2 FQNEAQ (reference sequence). The CDR3 has 15 residues. Trimming took 2 bases from V and 8 from J, leaving 15 bases between them. CDR3 residues: CASSLYLRVGEKLFF. The CDR3 DNA reads TGTGCCAGCAGCTTATATCTCAGGGTGGGGGAAAAACTGTTTTTT.

This clone was detected only once. The chain couples TRBV28 to TRBJ1-3; D is undetermined. The ends were cut back, 6 bases at V and 0 bases at J, with 9 bases in the middle. The CDR3 consists of 14 residues. The germline V gene encodes CDR1 MDHEN and CDR2 SYDVKM. For the CDR3, the DNA is TGTGCCAGCAGCTCTCCGGTCTCTGGAAACACCATATATTTT. Translated, it gives CASSSPVSGNTIYF.

This chain links TRBV7-3 with TRBJ2-1; 14 bases map to TRBD2. This CDR3 region has 15 residues. CDR1 SGHTA and CDR2 FQGTGA come from the germline V gene. V dropped 2 bases and J dropped 10; count of bases not matched to a gene: 4. The CDR3 coding sequence is TGTGCCAGCAGCTTAGGGACTAGCGGGAGTAGGGAGCAGTTCTTC. Amino acid sequence: CASSLGTSGSREQFF.

V usage is TRBV28 and J usage is TRBJ1-5; 7 bases align to TRBD1. The trim removed 5 bases at V and 4 bases at J, leaving 14 bases unmatched. There are 17 residues in the CDR3. Germline V gene data show CDR1 as MDHEN and CDR2 as SYDVKM. CDR3 sequence: CASSLTPDRASNQPQHF. The CDR3 bases are TGTGCCAGCAGTCTCACCCCAGACAGGGCCTCGAATCAGCCCCAGCATTTT.

This chain joins TRBV9 and TRBJ1-6; 9 bases fit TRBD1. CDR3 length equals 17 residues. V was clipped by 0 bases and J by 14 bases; unmatched bases: 15. Germline-derived CDR1 and CDR2 are SGDLS and YYNGEE. CDR3 DNA: TGTGCCAGCAGCGTAGGTACATGGACAGGGGCCTCCTCGGCCCTCCACTTT. Translating it yields CASSVGTWTGASSALHF.

The chain has TRBV11-1 and TRBJ2-3, with 7 bases lining up with TRBD1. CDR1 and CDR2 from the germline V gene are SGHAT and FQDESV (reference sequence). V shed 6 bases and J 4 bases; nucleotides not matched to a gene: 7. The CDR3 length is 14 residues. CDR3 sequence (DNA): TGTGCCAGCAGGACAGGGTTATGGGCAGATACGCAGTATTTT. Encoded protein: CASRTGLWADTQYF.

This clone has a single count. V and J are TRBV7-3 and TRBJ2-3, with TRBD2 identical over 8 bases. V gave up 3 bases and J gave up 4 bases; unmatched junction bases: 6. Germline assignment: CDR1 SGHTA and CDR2 FQGTGA. The CDR3 length is 15 residues. The CDR3, as DNA: TGTGCCAGCAGCTTGGGCGGGAGGCCTTCAGATACGCAGTATTTT. Its protein is CASSLGGRPSDTQYF.

The V call is TRBV7-9, the J call TRBJ2-7, with 8 bases lining up with TRBD1. Losses at the gene ends were 5 bases for V and 2 bases for J; bases not matched to a gene: 8. The CDR3 contains 15 residues. Germline lookup yields CDR1 SEHNR and CDR2 FQNEAQ (reference sequence). Here the CDR3 reads CASSDRDRPPYEQYF. The CDR3, as DNA: TGTGCCAGCAGCGACCGGGACAGGCCCCCCTACGAGCAGTACTTC.

The chain couples TRBV18 to TRBJ1-5, with D unclear. V was trimmed by 3 bases and J by 0 bases, leaving 6 bases between them. Germline V gene lookup returns CDR1 KGHSH and CDR2 LQKENI. There are 14 residues in the CDR3. This CDR3 is CASSPQNSNQPQHF. The CDR3, as DNA: TGTGCCAGCTCACCCCAAAATAGCAATCAGCCCCAGCATTTT.

This clone showed up just once. This chain links TRBV28 with TRBJ1-4; 9 positions match TRBD1. CDR3 length: 19 amino acids. The trim removed 4 bases at V and 8 bases at J, leaving 20 bases unmatched. Germline V gene sequence: CDR1 MDHEN, CDR2 SYDVKM. CDR3 sequence: CASSSRGQGLWGAMEKLFF. The CDR3 DNA follows: TGTGCCAGCAGTTCTAGGGGACAGGGTTTGTGGGGCGCTATGGAAAAACTGTTTTTT. Full variable domain (remainder filled in from reference TRBV28 and TRBJ1-4): DVKVTQSSRYLVKRTGEKVFLECVQDMDHENMFWYRQDPGLGLRLIYFSYDVKMKEKGDIPEGYSVSREKKERFSLILESASTNQTSMYLCASSSRGQGLWGAMEKLFFGSGTQLSVL.

The chain carries TRBV28 and TRBJ2-3, with 7 bases aligning to TRBD1. V shed 6 bases, J shed 4 bases, and the junction held 10 bases outside the gene matches. The length of the CDR3 is 15 residues. Per germline, CDR1 MDHEN and CDR2 SYDVKM. The CDR3 nucleotides read TGTGCCAGCAGAGAAAGGGGGCGGTCGGCAGATACGCAGTATTTT. Its translation is CASRERGRSADTQYF.

The chain uses TRBV18 and TRBJ2-1, with 16 nucleotides matching TRBD2. Germline V lookup: CDR1 KGHSH, CDR2 LQKENI. The V gene end was trimmed by 4 bases and the J gene end by 3 bases; junction bases not matched to a gene: 6. CDR3 length: 18 amino acids. In DNA, the CDR3 is TGTGCCAGCTCACGGGGACTAGCGGGAGGGATGCGCTACAATGAGCAGTTCTTC. Translating it yields CASSRGLAGGMRYNEQFF.